Below, 17 T cell receptor beta chains from the same sample are listed, as sequenced in a study of cytotoxic CD8 clonotypes in ibrutinib-treated CLL. This table comes from immunoSEQ multiplex PCR, and its TCRdb copy is limited to in-frame clones, with some not included. The sample contains about 9,200 clones, roughly 57% of which appear only once. The source material was PBMCs, sampled before ibrutinib treatment. These receptors were obtained from a human donor with chronic lymphocytic leukemia.

This clone was counted between two and nine times. The V call is TRBV19, the J call TRBJ2-2, with D tentatively TRBD1 or TRBD2 (6 bases each). V lost 7 bases, J lost 0 bases, and 15 bases lay in between. There are 16 residues in the CDR3. The germline gives CDR1 LNHDA, CDR2 SQIVND (reference sequence). The CDR3 sequence is CASNSGGRANTGELFF. Here the CDR3 DNA reads TGTGCCAGTAACTCTGGGGGGCGGGCGAACACCGGGGAGCTGTTTTTT. The whole variable domain, filled in from reference TRBV19 and TRBJ2-2, reads DGGITQSPKYLFRKEGQNVTLSCEQNLNHDAMYWYRQDPGQGLRLIYYSQIVNDFQKGDIAEGYSVSREKKESFPLTVTSAQKNPTAFYLCASNSGGRANTGELFFGEGSRLTVL.

V gene TRBV2 combines with J gene TRBJ1-4; no reliable D call. Deletions cut 10 bases from V and 5 bases from J, with 14 bases between. From germline, CDR1 is SNHLY and CDR2 FYNNEI. The length of the CDR3 is 13 residues. For the CDR3, the DNA is TGTGCCAACCGACGGGATCTCAATGAAAAACTGTTTTTT. Translation: CANRRDLNEKLFF.

In the case of this clone: At one boundary the junction diverges from the germline segment, which might be a read error. The chain employs TRBV7-7 and TRBJ2-2, with 7 bases identical to TRBD1. The CDR3 runs to 17 residues. Germline values: CDR1 SSHAT, CDR2 FNYEAQ (reference sequence). CDR3 sequence reads: CASSSTGQSANTGELFF. The CDR3 coding sequence is TGTGCTAGCAGCTCCACGGGACAGAGCGCGAACACCGGGGAGCTGTTTTTT. Drawing the rest from reference TRBV7-7 and TRBJ2-2, the complete variable domain is GAGVSQSPRYKVTKRGQDVTLRCDPISSHATLYWYQQALGQGPEFLTYFNYEAQPDKSGLPSDRFSAERPEGSISTLTIQRTEQRDSAMYRCASSSTGQSANTGELFFGEGSRLTVL.

The chain joins TRBV6-5 to TRBJ2-7, with 7 nucleotides matching TRBD1. This CDR3 comprises 13 residues. J gave up 3 bases and V 6 bases, and 5 bases lay outside the gene matches. Germline CDR1 MNHEY, CDR2 SVGAGI. DNA of the CDR3: TGTGCCAGCAGCCGGACAGGTGACTACGAGCAGTACTTC. Protein sequence: CASSRTGDYEQYF.

V is TRBV18 and J is TRBJ2-2, with TRBD1 matching 9 bases. CDR1 and CDR2 from the germline V gene are KGHSH and LQKENI. Trimming took 6 bases from V and 1 from J; bases not matched to a gene: 6. The CDR3 spans 16 residues. In DNA form, the CDR3 reads TGTGCCAGCTCCCACGCGGGACAGGGGAACACCGGGGAGCTGTTTTTT. Translated, it gives CASSHAGQGNTGELFF.

The chain couples TRBV28 to TRBJ1-1, with a tentative D call TRBD1 (6 bases). The CDR3 is made up of 13 amino acids. The ends were cut back, 3 bases at V and 6 bases at J, with 11 bases in the middle. CDR1 and CDR2 (germline): MDHEN, SYDVKM. CDR3 sequence reads: CASSLGARAEAFF. Written as DNA, the CDR3 is TGTGCCAGCAGTTTGGGGGCCCGGGCTGAAGCTTTCTTT.

The CDR3 sequence is CAIGTGLTGELFF. DNA of the CDR3: TGCGCCATCGGGACAGGGCTCACCGGGGAGCTGTTTTTT. V usage is TRBV5-1 and J usage is TRBJ2-2, with 9 bases identical to TRBD1. Germline CDR1 is SGHRS and CDR2 is YFSETQ. V was pared by 9 bases and J by 4 bases, with 4 bases of the junction left unmatched. The CDR3 length is 13 residues.

The chain couples TRBV15 to TRBJ2-7; no definite D call. CDR1 and CDR2 from the germline V gene are LNHNV and YYDKDF (reference sequence). The germline V and J ends were trimmed by 0 bases and 6 bases, with 9 bases remaining between them. This CDR3 is built from 13 residues. CDR3 loop: CATSRDVGTEQYF. As DNA, the CDR3 is TGTGCCACCAGCAGAGATGTGGGAACCGAGCAGTACTTC.

The CDR3 sequence is CASAPMAKVGNQPQHF. CDR3 nucleotide sequence: TGTGCCAGCGCCCCGATGGCTAAAGTGGGCAATCAGCCCCAGCATTTT. V gene TRBV28 combines with J gene TRBJ1-5; no definite D call. The ends were cut back, 8 bases at V and 2 bases at J, with 19 bases in the middle. The CDR3 extends over 16 amino acids. CDR1 and CDR2 from the germline V gene are MDHEN and SYDVKM.

V gene TRBV27 combines with J gene TRBJ2-5; no firm D call. The V end was cut by 0 bases, the J end by 7 bases, with 9 bases between. CDR3 length: 13 amino acids. Germline V gives CDR1 MNHEY, CDR2 SMNVEV (reference sequence). CDR3 sequence: CASSLSAVTTQYF. The CDR3 nucleotides are TGTGCCAGCAGTTTATCGGCGGTTACGACCCAGTACTTC.

The table lists this clone with a few counts. The V and J genes are TRBV6-1 and TRBJ1-4; the D is unclear. Trimming removed 6 bases at V and 5 bases at J, with 10 bases between. The germline V gene encodes CDR1 MNHNS and CDR2 SASEGT. The CDR3 covers 13 residues. The DNA for the CDR3 is TGTGCCAGCAGACGGCGCATGAATGAAAAACTGTTTTTT. Translating it yields CASRRRMNEKLFF.

This clone was picked up a small number of times. The chain links TRBV11-2 to TRBJ2-7; tentatively, D is TRBD1 or TRBD2 (6 bases each). Deletions cut 2 bases from V and 3 bases from J, with 14 bases between. Germline lookup yields CDR1 SGHAT and CDR2 FQNNGV. The CDR3 consists of 15 residues. Here the CDR3 DNA reads TGTGCCAGCAGCTTAAGGGGGGAACGATTCTACGAGCAGTACTTC. The encoded protein is CASSLRGERFYEQYF.

The table lists this clone with a few counts. This chain uses TRBV11-2 with TRBJ2-7; the match to TRBD1 covers 7 bases. With 5 bases clipped from V and 3 bases from J, the junction kept 7 bases outside the gene matches. Germline-derived CDR1 and CDR2 are SGHAT and FQNNGV. The CDR3 totals 14 residues. DNA for the CDR3: TGTGCCAGCAGCCGACAGGGCGGATTCTACGAGCAGTACTTC. Its translation is CASSRQGGFYEQYF.

The chain links TRBV4-2 to TRBJ2-4, with 10 bases identical to TRBD2. Germline assignment: CDR1 LGHNA and CDR2 YNFKEQ. The CDR3 runs to 15 residues. The J segment lost 9 bases and the V segment lost 2 bases, leaving 7 bases of the junction unmatched. The DNA of the CDR3 is TGTGCCAGCAGCCAACCGGGACTAGCGTTCGGCATTCAGTACTTC. This encodes CASSQPGLAFGIQYF.

In this sample, this clone turned up once. The J gene is TRBJ2-3, the V gene TRBV2, with a possible D match to TRBD2 (5 bases). The V end was cut by 8 bases, the J end by 2 bases, with 8 bases between. The germline gives CDR1 SNHLY, CDR2 FYNNEI. CDR3 length equals 12 residues. CDR3 sequence: CASEGNTDTQYF. In nucleotides, the CDR3 is TGTGCCAGCGAGGGTAACACAGATACGCAGTATTTT.

The CDR3 nucleotides read TGTGCCAGCAGTCTCGCGGGCCCGCGCGGTAAAGCTTTCTTT. Amino acid sequence: CASSLAGPRGKAFF. The rearrangement uses TRBV28 and TRBJ1-1; D is unresolved. The CDR3 has 14 residues. Trimming removed 5 bases at V and 9 bases at J, with 19 bases between. Per the germline V gene, CDR1 is MDHEN and CDR2 is SYDVKM.

This clone was counted only a few times. The chain is built from TRBV7-3 and TRBJ2-1; no firm D call. Germline CDR1 SGHTA, CDR2 FQGTGA. The V gene lost 1 base and the J gene lost 8 bases, with 9 bases spanning the gap. The CDR3 runs to 13 residues. CDR3 amino acids: CASSLSGRDEQFF. CDR3 DNA: TGTGCCAGCAGCTTAAGCGGCCGGGATGAGCAGTTCTTC.